This TCR beta chain derives from a study of metastatic and nonmetastatic thyroid tumors. Whole-study context: Across peripheral blood and tumor or nodule tissue samples taken from malignant and benign thyroid patients, the repertoires were compared with one another.

There were no patients who had received any treatment before thyroid surgery. In the original workflow: It was from CDR3 differences across clinicopathological groups that a distant-metastasis classifier for papillary thyroid cancer was built. MiXCR reprocessed the PCR reads for TCRdb. The authors' filters were not applied to this entry. The data show 60,000 to 85,000 clones, 15% to 20% seen once. The source is a female donor with papillary thyroid cancer or a benign thyroid nodule (not recorded which). Some clones in this sample may be carry-over from other donors' samples. Specimen: blood.

As DNA, the CDR3 is TGTGCCAGCGCCCCGATCGGGACAGGGGTTTACGAGCAGTACTTC. Its protein product is CASAPIGTGVYEQYF. This chain links TRBV5-5 with TRBJ2-7; 10 bases fit TRBD1. The CDR3 totals 15 residues. Germline V gene lookup returns CDR1 SGHKS and CDR2 YYEKEE (reference sequence). Trimming cost V 7 bases and J 4 bases; bases outside gene matches: 11.